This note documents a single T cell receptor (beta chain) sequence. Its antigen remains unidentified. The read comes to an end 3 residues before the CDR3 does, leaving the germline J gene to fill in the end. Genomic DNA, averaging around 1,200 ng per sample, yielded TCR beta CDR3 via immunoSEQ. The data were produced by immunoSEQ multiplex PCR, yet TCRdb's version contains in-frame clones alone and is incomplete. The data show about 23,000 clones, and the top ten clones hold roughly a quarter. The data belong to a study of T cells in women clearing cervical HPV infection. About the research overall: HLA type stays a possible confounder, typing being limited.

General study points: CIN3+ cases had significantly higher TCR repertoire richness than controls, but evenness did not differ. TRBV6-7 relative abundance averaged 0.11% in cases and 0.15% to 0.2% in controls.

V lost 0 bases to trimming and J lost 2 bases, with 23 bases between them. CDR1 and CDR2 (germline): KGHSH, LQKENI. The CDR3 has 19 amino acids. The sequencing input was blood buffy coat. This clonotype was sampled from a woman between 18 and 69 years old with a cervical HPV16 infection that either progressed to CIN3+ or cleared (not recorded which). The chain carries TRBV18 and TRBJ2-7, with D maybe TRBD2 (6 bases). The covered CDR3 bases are TGTGCCAGCTCACCACCGAGGAACGGCTGGCGGGATTTCCCCTACGAG. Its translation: CASSPPRNGWRDFPYE. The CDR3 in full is CASSPPRNGWRDFPYEQYF.